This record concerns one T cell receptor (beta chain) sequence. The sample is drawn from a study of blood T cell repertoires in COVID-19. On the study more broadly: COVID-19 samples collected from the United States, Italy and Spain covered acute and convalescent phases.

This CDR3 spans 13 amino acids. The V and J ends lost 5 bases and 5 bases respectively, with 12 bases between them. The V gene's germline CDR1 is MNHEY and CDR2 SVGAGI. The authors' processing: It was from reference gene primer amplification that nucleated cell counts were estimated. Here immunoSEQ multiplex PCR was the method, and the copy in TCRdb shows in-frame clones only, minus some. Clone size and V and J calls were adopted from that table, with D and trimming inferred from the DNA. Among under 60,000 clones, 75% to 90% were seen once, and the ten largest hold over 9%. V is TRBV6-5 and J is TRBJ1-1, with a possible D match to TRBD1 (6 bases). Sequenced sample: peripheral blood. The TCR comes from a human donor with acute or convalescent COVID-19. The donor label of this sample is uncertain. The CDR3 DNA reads TGTGCCAGCAGTACAGGGATCAAAACTGAAGCTTTCTTT. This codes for CASSTGIKTEAFF.